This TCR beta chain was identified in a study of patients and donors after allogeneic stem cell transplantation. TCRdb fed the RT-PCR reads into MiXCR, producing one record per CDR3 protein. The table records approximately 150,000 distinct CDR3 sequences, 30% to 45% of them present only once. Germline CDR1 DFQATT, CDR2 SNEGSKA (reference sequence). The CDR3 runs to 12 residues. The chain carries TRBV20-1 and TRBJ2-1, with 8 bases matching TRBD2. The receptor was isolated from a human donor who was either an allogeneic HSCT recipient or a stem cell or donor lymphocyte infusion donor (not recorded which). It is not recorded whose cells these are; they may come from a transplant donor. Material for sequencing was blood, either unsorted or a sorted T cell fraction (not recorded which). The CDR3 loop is CVGTRRRGEQFF. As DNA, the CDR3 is TGCGTCGGGACTAGGAGACGGGGTGAGCAGTTCTTC.